The next 30 T cell receptor beta chains were all read from a single sample in a study of technical replicates of blood from a few donors. Method: immunoSEQ multiplex PCR; TCRdb's copy keeps in-frame clones and lacks some. This table holds roughly 51,000 clones, about 93% found once. Sequencing was performed on PBMCs. Source of these receptors: a human donor in good health. Some clones in this sample may be carry-over from other donors' samples.

The chain recombines TRBV5-4 with TRBJ2-1; D perhaps matches TRBD1 (8 bases). The CDR3 has 17 amino acids. The V end was cut by 3 bases, the J end by 8 bases, with 24 bases between. The V gene's germline CDR1 is SGHNT and CDR2 YYREEE (reference sequence). DNA for the CDR3: TGTGCCAGCAGCTCGTCCTTCAACAGGGGGGGAAAAGATGAGCAGTTCTTC. This codes for CASSSSFNRGGKDEQFF.

Comment on this clone: The conserved closing phenylalanine or tryptophan is absent in this CDR3, likely reflecting a read error. It is unclear where the CDR3 begins or ends on the DNA, so no DNA is shown, and the CDR3 is as TCRdb lists it. This CDR3 is CASSEGLAGGY. The rearrangement joins TRBV6-1 to TRBJ2-4; no DNA check was done on the table's D call, TRBD2. Germline values: CDR1 MNHNS, CDR2 SASEGT. The CDR3 length equals 11 residues, ends included.

V is TRBV5-1 and J is TRBJ1-6; D is possibly TRBD1 (5 bases). CDR3 length equals 14 residues. V was cut by 2 bases and J by 6 bases, with 9 bases left in between. Per the germline V gene, CDR1 is SGHRS and CDR2 is YFSETQ. The CDR3 loop is CASSFDSFNSPLHF. CDR3 bases: TGCGCCAGCAGCTTTGACAGCTTTAATTCACCCCTCCACTTT.

The chain carries TRBV7-7 and TRBJ2-7, with 7 bases that match TRBD2. V lost 5 bases and J lost 1; bases outside the gene matches: 2. Germline lookup yields CDR1 SSHAT and CDR2 FNYEAQ (reference sequence). This CDR3 spans 13 amino acids. DNA for the CDR3: TGTGCCAGCAGCCCCGGGGGGTCCTACGAGCAGTACTTC. Its translation: CASSPGGSYEQYF.

This clone was observed a single time. CDR3 sequence (DNA): TGTGCCAGTAGCAACAGGGTCACCGAAAAACAGTACTTC. This sequence encodes CASSNRVTEKQYF. The rearrangement links TRBV19 to TRBJ2-7; weak D call: TRBD1 (6 bases). Trimming took off 6 bases at V and 10 bases at J, with 19 bases between the two ends. The CDR3 covers 13 residues. From germline, CDR1 is LNHDA and CDR2 SQIVND (reference sequence).

In its sample, this clone was seen once. This chain links TRBV2 with TRBJ2-7, with D maybe TRBD1 (6 bases). Germline V gene lookup returns CDR1 SNHLY and CDR2 FYNNEI. The V gene lost 1 base and the J gene lost 3 bases, with 10 bases spanning the gap. The CDR3 is 14 residues long. The CDR3 sequence: CASSEDLQGYEQYF. CDR3 DNA sequence: TGTGCCAGCAGTGAAGATTTACAGGGCTACGAGCAGTACTTC.

V usage is TRBV4-3 and J usage is TRBJ2-6, with 12 bases aligning to TRBD1. J lost 3 bases, V lost 0 bases, and 3 bases had no gene match. The CDR3 contains 18 residues. Germline CDR1 LGHNA, CDR2 YSLEER. The CDR3 region is CASSQDGTGGGGANVLTF. The CDR3 DNA reads as TGCGCCAGCAGCCAAGATGGGACAGGGGGCGGTGGGGCCAACGTCCTGACTTTC.

V and J are TRBV7-6 and TRBJ2-2, with TRBD1 identical over 7 bases. The CDR3 extends over 15 amino acids. V trimming: 5 bases; J trimming: 5 bases; junction bases outside the gene matches: 8. The germline CDR1 and CDR2 sequences are SGHVS and FNYEAQ. The CDR3 DNA reads as TGTGCCAGCAGCCCCCCAGGGGGATGGACCGGGGAGCTGTTTTTT. This encodes CASSPPGGWTGELFF.

This chain uses TRBV2 with TRBJ2-3; 9 bases agree with TRBD2. Germline V gene sequence: CDR1 SNHLY, CDR2 FYNNEI. CDR3 length: 14 amino acids. With V trimmed by 10 bases and J by 0 bases, 5 bases remained unmatched. CDR3 DNA: TGTGCCATTCTGGCGGGGGGGAGCACAGATACGCAGTATTTT. Its translation: CAILAGGSTDTQYF.

The V and J genes are TRBV7-9 and TRBJ1-2, with 7 nucleotides matching TRBD1. J gave up 3 bases and V 5 bases, and 6 bases lay outside the gene matches. The length of the CDR3 is 14 residues. CDR1 and CDR2 from the germline V gene are SEHNR and FQNEAQ (reference sequence). The CDR3 DNA is TGTGCCAGCAGCGCCTCCGGGACAGACTATGGCTACACCTTC. This sequence encodes CASSASGTDYGYTF.

The chain recombines TRBV9 with TRBJ1-2, with 11 bases identical to TRBD1. CDR3 size: 16 residues. From germline, CDR1 is SGDLS and CDR2 YYNGEE. The V and J ends lost 3 bases and 8 bases, in that order; junction bases with no gene match: 12. CDR3 DNA sequence: TGTGCCAGCAGCGATATCGAGGGACAGGGGGGCAAAGGCTACACCTTC. Its translation: CASSDIEGQGGKGYTF.

V gene TRBV5-6 combines with J gene TRBJ2-7, with 10 bases identical to TRBD1. Germline CDR1 reads SGHDT; CDR2 reads YYEEEE. The V and J ends lost 2 bases and 6 bases, in that order; junction bases with no gene match: 8. The CDR3 totals 15 residues. In nucleotides, the CDR3 is TGTGCCAGCAGCTTCACGGGACAGGGGAAGCGCGAGCAGTACTTC. Protein sequence: CASSFTGQGKREQYF.

The chain combines TRBV9 with TRBJ2-1; the D is unclear. V shed 4 bases and J shed 1 base, with 12 bases lying between them. The CDR3 is made up of 15 amino acids. CDR1 is SGDLS and CDR2 is YYNGEE in the germline V gene. CDR3 bases: TGTGCCAGCAGCCTGTGGAGTGGATCCTACAATGAGCAGTTCTTC. Residues: CASSLWSGSYNEQFF.

The chain links TRBV6-1 to TRBJ2-3; possible D gene TRBD1, 6 bases. Germline V gene lookup returns CDR1 MNHNS and CDR2 SASEGT. The CDR3 has 13 amino acids. V gave up 6 bases and J gave up 6 bases, with 13 bases separating them. Here the CDR3 DNA reads TGTGCCAGCAGGCGTGGGGGCGAGGATACGCAGTATTTT. It translates to CASRRGGEDTQYF.

The gene calls are TRBV7-6 and TRBJ2-7; 12 bases are shared with TRBD1. This CDR3 is 17 amino acids long. The V gene's germline CDR1 is SGHVS and CDR2 FNYEAQ. Losses at the gene ends were 5 bases for V and 4 bases for J; bases not matched to a gene: 12. CDR3: CASSPGTGGLLMYEQYF. The CDR3 coding sequence is TGTGCCAGCAGCCCGGGGACAGGGGGCTTGCTGATGTACGAGCAGTACTTC.

This clone was recorded only once. Other DNA sequences in the same sample also yield this CDR3. V usage is TRBV6-1 and J usage is TRBJ1-2; 7 bases are shared with TRBD1. The CDR3 covers 13 residues. With 3 bases clipped from V and 2 bases from J, the junction kept 0 bases outside the gene matches. CDR1 is MNHNS, CDR2 SASEGT, per germline. The CDR3 sequence is CASSEGQNYGYTF. The CDR3 DNA reads TGTGCCAGCAGTGAGGGACAGAACTATGGCTACACCTTC.

The chain carries TRBV10-3 and TRBJ1-2; TRBD1 agrees at 7 bases. Trimming took 7 bases from V and 8 from J; bases not matched to a gene: 16. Germline V gives CDR1 ENHRY, CDR2 SYGVKD. The CDR3 totals 15 residues. The CDR3 nucleotides read TGTGCCATCATTGCAGAGAACAAGGGGGCTGGGGGCTACACCTTC. Its translation is CAIIAENKGAGGYTF.

This clone was counted only a few times. This chain links TRBV6-6 with TRBJ1-1; D unclear. The germline gives CDR1 MNHNY, CDR2 SVGAGI (reference sequence). The V end was cut by 8 bases, the J end by 0 bases, with 13 bases between. The CDR3 runs 14 residues. The CDR3 spells CASQSGLMNTEAFF. CDR3 bases: TGTGCCAGCCAAAGCGGGCTAATGAACACTGAAGCTTTCTTT.

The chain recombines TRBV5-1 with TRBJ2-7; 9 bases are a match to TRBD2. In germline, CDR1 is SGHRS, CDR2 YFSETQ. The CDR3 contains 15 residues. Trimming removed 0 bases from V and 2 bases from J; junction bases left unmatched: 3. CDR3 in amino acids: CASSLVAGGPYEQYF. In DNA, the CDR3 is TGCGCCAGCAGCTTGGTTGCGGGGGGGCCCTACGAGCAGTACTTC.

The CDR3, as DNA: TGTGCCAGTAGTGAAGGACAGGGAAACACTGAAGCTTTCTTT. Encoded protein: CASSEGQGNTEAFF. The rearrangement uses TRBV19 and TRBJ1-1; TRBD1 aligns across 8 bases. This CDR3 is built from 14 residues. Trimming cost V 5 bases and J 2 bases; bases outside gene matches: 4. Per germline, CDR1 LNHDA and CDR2 SQIVND (reference sequence).

The chain links TRBV7-8 to TRBJ2-7; 13 bases are a match to TRBD2. CDR1 is SGHVS and CDR2 is FQNEAQ in the germline V gene. The CDR3 is 17 amino acids. J lost 6 bases, V lost 5 bases, and 13 bases had no gene match. CDR3 sequence: CASSEAPRTSGGGEQYF. In DNA, the CDR3 is TGTGCCAGCAGCGAGGCCCCCCGGACTAGCGGGGGAGGCGAGCAGTACTTC.

The chain carries TRBV11-3 and TRBJ2-1; D may be TRBD1 (6 bases). The V end was cut by 5 bases, the J end by 9 bases, with 14 bases between. The CDR3 is 13 residues long. Germline CDR1 SGHNT, CDR2 YENEEA. CDR3 sequence (DNA): TGTGCCAGCAGCCCCTCAGGCAGGGGTGAGCAGTTCTTC. Residues: CASSPSGRGEQFF.

The chain couples TRBV13 to TRBJ1-4; D is perhaps TRBD1 (6 bases). This CDR3 has 15 residues. The germline CDR1 and CDR2 sequences are PRHDT and FYEKMQ (reference sequence). Trimming cost V 2 bases and J 5 bases, with 12 bases left between them. The chain's CDR3 is CASSLTQGTNEKLFF. The CDR3 DNA sequence: TGTGCCAGCAGCTTAACGCAGGGGACAAATGAAAAACTGTTTTTT.

The V gene is TRBV11-2, the J gene TRBJ1-6; D unresolved. Germline CDR1 SGHAT, CDR2 FQNNGV. Trimming stripped 1 base from V and 9 bases from J, with 13 bases between. The CDR3 runs to 15 residues. CDR3 DNA: TGTGCCAGCAGCTTAGGAGGCACTTTTAGTTCACCCCTCCACTTT. This encodes CASSLGGTFSSPLHF.

V is TRBV5-5 and J is TRBJ1-2; D not certain. From germline, CDR1 is SGHKS and CDR2 YYEKEE (reference sequence). The V gene lost 2 bases and the J gene lost 0 bases, with 14 bases spanning the gap. The CDR3 contains 16 residues. DNA for the CDR3: TGTGCCAGCAGCTTAAACGCAGGAGGGCCTAACTATGGCTACACCTTC. Residues: CASSLNAGGPNYGYTF.

The rearrangement uses TRBV7-2 and TRBJ2-5; a weak D match, TRBD1 (6 bases). Between the trimmed V and J ends, which lost 4 bases and 3 bases, there was a span of 12 bases. The CDR3 has 14 residues. Germline V gene data show CDR1 as SGHTA and CDR2 as FQGNSA. DNA of the CDR3: TGTGCCAGCAGCTACCGGGCAGGGGAAGAGACCCAGTACTTC. Its protein is CASSYRAGEETQYF.

The chain has TRBV6-1 and TRBJ2-1, with 7 bases that match TRBD2. CDR1 MNHNS and CDR2 SASEGT come from the germline V gene. V trimming: 4 bases; J trimming: 0 bases; junction bases outside the gene matches: 3. CDR3 length equals 15 residues. CDR3 amino acids: CASSVGGSSYNEQFF. The CDR3 DNA reads as TGTGCCAGCAGTGTCGGGGGGAGCTCCTACAATGAGCAGTTCTTC.

This chain joins TRBV4-1 and TRBJ2-1, with a possible D match to TRBD1 (6 bases). This CDR3 comprises 15 residues. Per the germline V gene, CDR1 is MGHRA and CDR2 is YSYEKL. V lost 1 base and J 7 bases, leaving 14 bases between the germline ends. In DNA, the CDR3 is TGCGCCAGCAGCCAAGCGCCCTGGGACATAAATGAGCAGTTCTTC. Translating gives CASSQAPWDINEQFF.

This clone was seen once. The J gene is TRBJ1-4, the V gene TRBV27; no reliable D call. The CDR3 has 14 residues. With 6 bases removed from V and 2 bases from J, the gap between germline ends came to 10 bases. Per the germline V gene, CDR1 is MNHEY and CDR2 is SMNVEV (reference sequence). The CDR3 sequence is CASSPTYTNEKLFF. The CDR3, as DNA: TGTGCCAGCAGCCCAACTTATACTAATGAAAAACTGTTTTTT.

This chain connects TRBV6-4 to TRBJ2-3; 10 bases fit TRBD2. The CDR3 totals 15 residues. The V segment lost 10 bases and the J segment 5 bases; nucleotides outside the gene matches: 12. Per germline, CDR1 MRHNA and CDR2 SNTAGT. The DNA for the CDR3 is TGTGCCACCGCGCCAGCGGGGGGGCTGAGAGATACGCAGTATTTT. Protein: CATAPAGGLRDTQYF.